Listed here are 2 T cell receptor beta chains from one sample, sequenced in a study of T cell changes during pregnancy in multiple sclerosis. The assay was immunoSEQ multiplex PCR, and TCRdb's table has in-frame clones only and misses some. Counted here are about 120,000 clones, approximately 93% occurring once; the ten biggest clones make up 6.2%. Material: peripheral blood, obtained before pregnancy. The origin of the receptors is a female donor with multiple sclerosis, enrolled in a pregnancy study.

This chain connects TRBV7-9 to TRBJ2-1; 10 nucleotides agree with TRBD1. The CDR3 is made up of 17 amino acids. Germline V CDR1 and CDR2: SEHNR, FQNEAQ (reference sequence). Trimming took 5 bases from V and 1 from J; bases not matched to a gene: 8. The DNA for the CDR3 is TGTGCCAGCAGCAGACGGGACAGGGGCTTATCCTACAATGAGCAGTTCTTC. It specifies CASSRRDRGLSYNEQFF.

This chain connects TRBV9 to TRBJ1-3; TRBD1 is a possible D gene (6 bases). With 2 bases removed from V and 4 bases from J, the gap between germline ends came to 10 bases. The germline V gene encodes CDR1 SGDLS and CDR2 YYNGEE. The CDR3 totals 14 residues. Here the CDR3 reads CASSVMTGGNTIYF. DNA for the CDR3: TGTGCCAGCAGCGTCATGACAGGCGGAAACACCATATATTTT. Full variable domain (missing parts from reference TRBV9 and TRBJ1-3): DSGVTQTPKHLITATGQRVTLRCSPRSGDLSVYWYQQSLDQGLQFLIQYYNGEERAKGNILERFSAQQFPDLHSELNLSSLELGDSALYFCASSVMTGGNTIYFGEGSWLTVV.